These 14 T cell receptor beta chains originate from one sample sequenced in a study of blood T cell repertoires in COVID-19. TCRdb's copy holds only in-frame clones and misses some; the assay was immunoSEQ multiplex PCR. The repertoire has about 210,000 clones, more than 85% of them found once; the top ten carry 0.65% to 0.85%. The sample comprised peripheral blood. The receptors were gathered from a man aged 35 to 55 with acute or convalescent COVID-19.

The chain uses TRBV6-1 and TRBJ1-4; 9 nucleotides agree with TRBD1. Germline V gene sequence: CDR1 MNHNS, CDR2 SASEGT. The CDR3 has 17 amino acids. J gave up 0 bases and V 1 base, and 3 bases lay outside the gene matches. The CDR3 nucleotides are TGTGCCAGCAGTGAAGGACAGGGGGAGACAACTAATGAAAAACTGTTTTTT. It encodes CASSEGQGETTNEKLFF.

This rearrangement joins TRBV11-2 to TRBJ1-3; D is possibly TRBD1 (6 bases). V lost 1 base to trimming and J lost 4 bases, with 14 bases between them. In germline, CDR1 is SGHAT, CDR2 FQNNGV. There are 16 residues in the CDR3. CDR3 region: CASSLAHGQLGNTIYF. The DNA of the CDR3 is TGTGCCAGCAGCTTAGCCCACGGACAGCTGGGAAACACCATATATTTT.

DNA for the CDR3: TGTGCCAGCAGCAACGGGAATGATGCATCTGTTTACGAGCAGTACTTC. Its protein product is CASSNGNDASVYEQYF. This chain links TRBV5-4 with TRBJ2-7; D possibly corresponds to TRBD2 (5 bases). Germline lookup yields CDR1 SGHNT and CDR2 YYREEE (reference sequence). The V and J ends lost 4 bases and 4 bases respectively, with 21 bases between them. The CDR3 sequence is 16 residues long.

The chain is built from TRBV5-1 and TRBJ2-7, with TRBD2 matching over 12 bases. V shed 1 base and J 7 bases; nucleotides not matched to a gene: 9. Germline CDR1 SGHRS, CDR2 YFSETQ. The CDR3 loop spans 16 amino acids. CDR3 DNA: TGCGCCAGCAGCTTGACCCGGACTAGCGGGATGGGTGAGCAGTACTTC. Its protein product is CASSLTRTSGMGEQYF.

The V call is TRBV27, the J call TRBJ2-2, with D maybe TRBD2 (6 bases). The CDR3 extends over 16 amino acids. V lost 6 bases and J 0 bases, leaving 14 bases between the germline ends. Germline CDR1 is MNHEY and CDR2 is SMNVEV (reference sequence). Written as DNA, the CDR3 is TGTGCCAGCAGCCAGGGACTCCACGCGAACACCGGGGAGCTGTTTTTT. It yields the protein CASSQGLHANTGELFF.

This clone occurred a few times. This chain links TRBV13 with TRBJ2-1, with D possibly being TRBD2 (5 bases). V gave up 0 bases and J gave up 7 bases, with 16 bases separating them. The CDR3 is 16 residues long. CDR1 PRHDT and CDR2 FYEKMQ come from the germline V gene (reference sequence). CDR3 region: CASSLGASQDVNEQFF. CDR3 coding DNA: TGTGCCAGCAGCTTAGGGGCTAGCCAAGATGTGAATGAGCAGTTCTTC. The full variable domain, in which reference TRBV13 and TRBJ2-1 provide the parts outside the CDR3, is AAGVIQSPRHLIKEKRETATLKCYPIPRHDTVYWYQQGPGQDPQFLISFYEKMQSDKGSIPDRFSAQQFSDYHSELNMSSLELGDSALYFCASSLGASQDVNEQFFGPGTRLTVL.

The rearrangement uses TRBV29-1 and TRBJ1-1; perhaps TRBD1 as D (6 bases). The CDR3 has 12 residues. Germline loops: CDR1 SQVTM, CDR2 ANQGSEA. Trimming left V 5 bases short and J 8 bases short, with 15 bases between. CDR3 DNA: TGCAGCGTTTACAGGGTACTCGGAGAAGCTTTCTTT. This translates into CSVYRVLGEAFF.

The chain employs TRBV10-1 and TRBJ2-5; 8 nucleotides align to TRBD2. With 0 bases clipped from V and 2 bases from J, the junction kept 5 bases outside the gene matches. Germline CDR1 reads WNHNN; CDR2 reads SYGVQD (reference sequence). The CDR3 totals 16 residues. DNA of the CDR3: TGCGCCAGCAGTGAGTCTCTGGCGGGGGGACAAGAGACCCAGTACTTC. Translation gives CASSESLAGGQETQYF.

The chain recombines TRBV27 with TRBJ1-6; TRBD1 is a possible D gene (6 bases). Trimming removed 6 bases at V and 9 bases at J, with 15 bases between. From germline, CDR1 is MNHEY and CDR2 SMNVEV (reference sequence). The CDR3 runs to 14 residues. The CDR3 nucleotides read TGTGCCAGCAGAACAGACAGGAGAGGTTCACCCCTCCACTTT. This encodes CASRTDRRGSPLHF.

V is TRBV19 and J is TRBJ2-2, with 7 bases matching TRBD2. V shed 7 bases, J shed 1 base, and the junction held 6 bases outside the gene matches. CDR1 and CDR2 (germline): LNHDA, SQIVND (reference sequence). The CDR3 has 15 amino acids. CDR3 sequence reads: CASKVRGENTGELFF. In DNA form, the CDR3 reads TGTGCCAGTAAGGTCCGGGGGGAGAACACCGGGGAGCTGTTTTTT.

This clone occurred once. The rearrangement uses TRBV5-6 and TRBJ1-6, with D uncertain. V gave up 6 bases and J gave up 8 bases, with 15 bases separating them. Germline V gives CDR1 SGHDT, CDR2 YYEEEE. This CDR3 is built from 14 residues. The CDR3 nucleotides read TGTGCCAGCACCTCCGTAGCCACTTATTCACCCCTCCACTTT. It encodes CASTSVATYSPLHF.

CDR3 nucleotides: TGTGCCAGCAGCCTCCGGGACAGATACTCCTACGAGCAGTACTTC. This encodes CASSLRDRYSYEQYF. The V gene is TRBV11-2, the J gene TRBJ2-7, with 7 bases identical to TRBD1. V shed 5 bases and J 0 bases; nucleotides not matched to a gene: 7. Germline lookup yields CDR1 SGHAT and CDR2 FQNNGV. CDR3 length equals 15 residues.

The chain combines TRBV24-1 with TRBJ1-2; the D gene is possibly TRBD1 (5 bases). The CDR3 consists of 14 residues. Germline V lookup: CDR1 KGHDR, CDR2 SFDVKD. The CDR3 loop reads CGGEEGTGLCGYTF. The CDR3 DNA follows: TGTGGGGGAGAAGAAGGGACGGGACTTTGCGGCTACACCTTC.

This chain connects TRBV10-3 to TRBJ1-5, with D perhaps matching TRBD1 (5 bases). The CDR3 is made up of 14 amino acids. CDR1 is ENHRY, CDR2 SYGVKD, per germline. V was trimmed by 4 bases and J by 7 bases, leaving 14 bases between them. CDR3 sequence reads: CAISGGQGGQPQHF. CDR3 DNA: TGTGCCATCAGTGGAGGGCAGGGAGGACAGCCCCAGCATTTT.